Listed here are 27 T cell receptor beta chains from one sample, sequenced in a study of T-cell memory formation after mild COVID-19. MiXCR, run by TCRdb on the 5' RACE reads, gives a single entry per CDR3 protein. The data contain about 290,000 distinct CDR3 sequences, about a sixth of them singletons. The material sequenced was PBMCs or a T cell subset sorted from them (not recorded which). The receptor source for this set is a man aged 18 to 30 who had mild COVID-19 (a few samples of this study predate the infection). Cell type and time point are not known.

This clonotype was counted a few times. This chain uses TRBV19 with TRBJ2-1; TRBD2 aligns across 8 bases. V shed 6 bases and J 2 bases; nucleotides not matched to a gene: 3. The CDR3 runs 14 residues. CDR1 and CDR2 from the germline V gene are LNHDA and SQIVND (reference sequence). DNA of the CDR3: TGTGCCAGTAGCGGGGGGGCCACCTACAATGAGCAGTTCTTC. This translates into CASSGGATYNEQFF.

This clonotype was detected a few times. The chain combines TRBV28 with TRBJ1-3; D is ambiguous. V was shortened by 3 bases and J by 4 bases, with 4 bases between the two germline ends. Per germline, CDR1 MDHEN and CDR2 SYDVKM. The CDR3 sequence is 12 residues long. Here the CDR3 reads CASSFKGNTIYF. In DNA, the CDR3 is TGTGCCAGCAGTTTTAAGGGAAACACCATATATTTT. The full variable domain, completed using reference TRBV28 and TRBJ1-3, is DVKVTQSSRYLVKRTGEKVFLECVQDMDHENMFWYRQDPGLGLRLIYFSYDVKMKEKGDIPEGYSVSREKKERFSLILESASTNQTSMYLCASSFKGNTIYFGEGSWLTVV.

The chain couples TRBV6-5 to TRBJ2-3, with 9 bases aligning to TRBD1. Germline loops: CDR1 MNHEY, CDR2 SVGAGI. This CDR3 has 15 amino acids. Trimming cost V 4 bases and J 1 base; bases outside gene matches: 3. The chain's CDR3 is CASSSRTGGTDTQYF. CDR3 sequence (DNA): TGTGCCAGCAGTTCCAGGACAGGGGGCACAGATACGCAGTATTTT.

This clonotype was seen a handful of times. The chain couples TRBV15 to TRBJ1-2; the match to TRBD1 covers 8 bases. V gave up 3 bases and J gave up 3 bases; unmatched junction bases: 21. CDR1 LNHNV and CDR2 YYDKDF come from the germline V gene (reference sequence). This CDR3 is built from 20 residues. The CDR3 sequence: CATSRGHRGNGFVGHYGYTF. CDR3 sequence (DNA): TGTGCCACCAGCAGGGGTCACAGGGGGAATGGTTTTGTGGGCCACTATGGCTACACCTTC.

The V and J genes are TRBV6-2 or TRBV6-3 and TRBJ2-5; no firm D call. This CDR3 is built from 13 residues. CDR1 MNHEY and CDR2 SVGEGT come from the germline V gene. With 2 bases removed from V and 0 bases from J, the gap between germline ends came to 4 bases. This CDR3 reads CASSYRNQETQYF. Written as DNA, the CDR3 is TGTGCCAGCAGTTACCGAAACCAAGAGACCCAGTACTTC.

The rearrangement joins TRBV20-1 to TRBJ2-5; 7 bases are a match to TRBD1. J lost 1 base, V lost 0 bases, and 14 bases had no gene match. The CDR3 covers 18 residues. Germline assignment: CDR1 DFQATT and CDR2 SNEGSKA (reference sequence). As DNA, the CDR3 is TGCAGTGCTAGAGATCTTTTTCCACCTAGGGACAGCCAAGAGACCCAGTACTTC. Translated, it gives CSARDLFPPRDSQETQYF.

This clonotype was picked up a small number of times. This chain uses TRBV2 with TRBJ2-3; D is ambiguous. The germline gives CDR1 SNHLY, CDR2 FYNNEI. The ends were cut back, 6 bases at V and 4 bases at J, with 11 bases in the middle. This CDR3 is 13 amino acids long. The CDR3 region has the DNA TGTGCCAGCAGCTTACGACCACCAGATACGCAGTATTTT. Translated, it gives CASSLRPPDTQYF.

The chain has TRBV11-2 and TRBJ1-1; D is possibly TRBD1 (6 bases). This CDR3 region has 14 residues. The ends were cut back, 4 bases at V and 1 base at J, with 10 bases in the middle. The germline gives CDR1 SGHAT, CDR2 FQNNGV. The CDR3 region has the DNA TGTGCCAGCAGCTCGATCAGGGGGAACACTGAAGCTTTCTTT. Translating it yields CASSSIRGNTEAFF. Drawing the rest from reference TRBV11-2 and TRBJ1-1, the complete variable domain is EAGVAQSPRYKIIEKRQSVAFWCNPISGHATLYWYQQILGQGPKLLIQFQNNGVVDDSQLPKDRFSAERLKGVDSTLKIQPAKLEDSAVYLCASSSIRGNTEAFFGQGTRLTVV.

The chain uses TRBV27 and TRBJ2-7, with D perhaps being TRBD1 or TRBD2 (5 bases each). CDR3 length: 15 amino acids. From germline, CDR1 is MNHEY and CDR2 SMNVEV (reference sequence). Trimming cost V 3 bases and J 7 bases, with 19 bases left between them. This CDR3 is CASSLIRGGWLEQYF. CDR3 coding DNA: TGTGCCAGCAGTTTGATTAGGGGCGGGTGGCTGGAGCAGTACTTC.

The chain employs TRBV10-1 and TRBJ2-5; perhaps TRBD2 as D (5 bases). The germline V and J ends were trimmed by 6 bases and 6 bases, with 20 bases remaining between them. Germline CDR1 WNHNN, CDR2 SYGVQD (reference sequence). The CDR3 loop spans 15 amino acids. The CDR3 protein is CASRSADGDYKTQYF. The CDR3 nucleotides are TGCGCCAGCAGATCTGCGGACGGCGACTACAAGACCCAGTACTTC.

This clonotype was seen a handful of times. The genes are TRBV3-1 and TRBJ2-3; 10 bases are a match to TRBD2. The V gene end was trimmed by 1 base and the J gene end by 2 bases; junction bases not matched to a gene: 6. CDR3 size: 17 residues. The germline V gene encodes CDR1 LGHDT and CDR2 YNNKEL (reference sequence). The CDR3 reads CASSQVKRGGATDTQYF. The DNA for the CDR3 is TGTGCCAGCAGCCAAGTGAAGCGGGGGGGCGCCACAGATACGCAGTATTTT.

The chain links TRBV12-3 or TRBV12-4 to TRBJ2-6; D is uncertain. The CDR3 length is 15 residues. The V end was cut by 7 bases, the J end by 2 bases, with 12 bases between. CDR3 in amino acids: CASTPQNPGANVLTF. CDR3 DNA: TGTGCCAGCACCCCCCAAAACCCTGGGGCCAACGTCCTGACTTTC.

This clonotype was seen more than once but under ten times. The chain is built from TRBV12-3 or TRBV12-4 and TRBJ1-6; 7 bases align to TRBD1. CDR3 length: 14 amino acids. The J segment lost 9 bases and the V segment lost 3 bases, leaving 5 bases of the junction unmatched. CDR3 nucleotide sequence: TGTGCCAGCAGTTTGACAGGGCCGGTTTCACCCCTCCACTTT. This gives the protein CASSLTGPVSPLHF.

The chain has TRBV15 and TRBJ2-5, with 8 positions matching TRBD1. This CDR3 contains 12 residues. Trimming removed 1 base from V and 12 bases from J; junction bases left unmatched: 4. Germline V gene data show CDR1 as LNHNV and CDR2 as YYDKDF (reference sequence). The CDR3 DNA is TGTGCCACCAGCAGAGGTGGGGGACAGGAGTACTTC. Encoded protein: CATSRGGGQEYF.

This clonotype showed up just a few times. The chain couples TRBV7-2 to TRBJ2-7; D possibly matches TRBD1 or TRBD2 (6 bases each). The CDR3 covers 12 residues. The V end lost 4 bases, the J end lost 9 bases, and 13 bases lay between the germline ends. In germline, CDR1 is SGHTA, CDR2 FQGNSA. The CDR3 loop reads CASSSAGGVQYV. The DNA of the CDR3 is TGTGCCAGCAGCTCGGCCGGGGGCGTGCAGTACGTC.

Only a few counts were recorded for this clonotype. The chain carries TRBV11-2 and TRBJ1-2; D is possibly TRBD1 (5 bases). Germline loops: CDR1 SGHAT, CDR2 FQNNGV. The CDR3 covers 12 residues. V was shortened by 9 bases and J by 4 bases, with 12 bases between the two germline ends. CDR3 nucleotide sequence: TGTGCCAGTGGCTTTCAGGGCTATGGCTACACCTTC. Translating gives CASGFQGYGYTF.

The chain joins TRBV5-1 to TRBJ2-7; D is undetermined. Per germline, CDR1 SGHRS and CDR2 YFSETQ. V gave up 1 base and J gave up 1 base, with 12 bases separating them. The CDR3 contains 15 residues. The CDR3 sequence: CASSLMPGDSYEQYV. The CDR3 DNA sequence: TGCGCCAGCAGCTTGATGCCAGGAGATTCCTACGAGCAGTACGTC.

The chain uses TRBV25-1 and TRBJ1-5; possibly TRBD1 for D (6 bases). The CDR3 has 14 amino acids. Germline V gives CDR1 MGHDK, CDR2 SYGVNS. The ends were cut back, 2 bases at V and 9 bases at J, with 14 bases in the middle. The CDR3 protein is CASSEGGAGGPQHF. The CDR3 DNA follows: TGTGCCAGCAGTGAAGGGGGCGCGGGAGGGCCCCAGCATTTT.

The rearrangement links TRBV7-9 to TRBJ2-5; D gene uncertain. There are 14 residues in the CDR3. In germline, CDR1 is SEHNR, CDR2 FQNEAQ (reference sequence). The V end was cut by 4 bases, the J end by 0 bases, with 9 bases between. This CDR3 reads CASSSRRNQETQYF. The CDR3, as DNA: TGTGCCAGCAGCTCGCGGCGTAACCAAGAGACCCAGTACTTC.

The chain employs TRBV6-2 or TRBV6-3 and TRBJ2-7; D gene ambiguous. Trimming left V 1 base short and J 2 bases short, with 9 bases between. This CDR3 has 14 amino acids. Germline assignment: CDR1 MNHEY and CDR2 SVGEGT. Here the CDR3 reads CASSYYEVTYEQYF. The CDR3 bases are TGTGCCAGCAGTTACTATGAGGTAACCTACGAGCAGTACTTC.

The chain couples TRBV6-4 to TRBJ1-1, with D tentatively TRBD1 (6 bases). Germline CDR1 and CDR2: MRHNA and SNTAGT. V gave up 6 bases and J gave up 3 bases, with 11 bases separating them. The length of the CDR3 is 13 residues. The CDR3 DNA reads as TGTGCCAGCAGCCCAGGGGCATACACTGAAGCTTTCTTT. As protein: CASSPGAYTEAFF.

This clonotype came up a few times. The J gene is TRBJ2-3, the V gene TRBV5-1; D call uncertain. Trimming removed 0 bases at V and 3 bases at J, with 5 bases between. This CDR3 has 13 amino acids. CDR1 is SGHRS, CDR2 YFSETQ, per germline. Written as DNA, the CDR3 is TGCGCCAGCAGCTTGGACCCGACAGATACGCAGTATTTT. This gives the protein CASSLDPTDTQYF.

V usage is TRBV9 and J usage is TRBJ2-1, with 7 bases that match TRBD1. The CDR3 runs to 16 residues. V shed 3 bases, J shed 6 bases, and the junction held 12 bases outside the gene matches. Germline V lookup: CDR1 SGDLS, CDR2 YYNGEE. CDR3 DNA sequence: TGTGCCAGCAGCGCAAGGCGAAGGGACAGCAGCAATGAGCAGTTCTTC. Residues: CASSARRRDSSNEQFF.

The rearrangement uses TRBV4-1 and TRBJ2-3; TRBD2 matches 12 bases. Unmatched junction bases numbered 10, after V lost 4 bases and J lost 2 bases. Germline CDR1 reads MGHRA; CDR2 reads YSYEKL. The CDR3 covers 18 residues. The CDR3 DNA is TGCGCCAGCAGCCGCGGACTAGCGGGGATCCCACTCACAGATACGCAGTATTTT. It codes for CASSRGLAGIPLTDTQYF.

This clonotype was recorded many times. The rearrangement links TRBV4-1 to TRBJ1-2, with a tentative D call TRBD1 (5 bases). The CDR3 spans 15 residues. The V and J ends lost 3 bases and 2 bases respectively, with 13 bases between them. The germline V gene has CDR1 MGHRA and CDR2 YSYEKL. The CDR3: CASSQTTETNYGYTF. Here the CDR3 DNA reads TGCGCCAGCAGCCAGACGACAGAGACCAACTATGGCTACACCTTC.

The chain is built from TRBV5-1 and TRBJ2-1; 8 positions match TRBD2. This CDR3 comprises 15 residues. Germline trimming cut 3 bases from V and 8 bases from J; bases unmatched to any gene: 10. Germline-derived CDR1 and CDR2 are SGHRS and YFSETQ. In DNA form, the CDR3 reads TGCGCCAGCAGCTCCACACTAGCGGAGATGGATGAGCAGTTCTTC. It translates to CASSSTLAEMDEQFF.

A few counts support this clonotype. The chain is built from TRBV20-1 and TRBJ2-3, with 11 bases that match TRBD2. The CDR3 is 16 amino acids. V lost 5 bases, J lost 2 bases, and 9 bases stayed unmatched. CDR1 and CDR2 from the germline V gene are DFQATT and SNEGSKA (reference sequence). The CDR3 loop is CSASQTSGIFTDTQYF. DNA of the CDR3: TGCAGTGCTTCCCAGACTAGCGGGATTTTCACAGATACGCAGTATTTT.